The entry below describes one TCR beta chain. This sample is part of a study of blood T cell repertoires in COVID-19. Study-wide background: Material from acute and convalescent COVID-19 was sourced from the United States, Italy and Spain. T cells, B-cell-depleted T cells, or PBMCs supplied cDNA or gDNA.

Germline loops: CDR1 SGHKS, CDR2 YYEKEE (reference sequence). CDR3 length: 15 residues. Trimming stripped 0 bases from V and 3 bases from J, with 12 bases between. While infection was still active, Seattle patients were enrolled and then followed longitudinally. In the authors' workflow: Amplification of reference gene primers provided the estimated nucleated cell counts. The method was immunoSEQ multiplex PCR; TCRdb's version includes in-frame clones alone and lacks a portion of them. That table gives V, J and clone size, and the DNA gave D and trimming. The data contain a few hundred thousand clones, around 90% of them seen just once; the ten biggest clones take up about 2.1%.

This chain uses TRBV5-5 with TRBJ1-2, with a tentative D call TRBD1 (5 bases). The sequence was obtained from a woman aged 55 to 70 with COVID-19, enrolled during active disease. Material: peripheral blood. In nucleotides, the CDR3 is TGTGCCAGCAGCTTGGACCGAGCAGGGCACTATGGCTACACCTTC. Residues: CASSLDRAGHYGYTF.